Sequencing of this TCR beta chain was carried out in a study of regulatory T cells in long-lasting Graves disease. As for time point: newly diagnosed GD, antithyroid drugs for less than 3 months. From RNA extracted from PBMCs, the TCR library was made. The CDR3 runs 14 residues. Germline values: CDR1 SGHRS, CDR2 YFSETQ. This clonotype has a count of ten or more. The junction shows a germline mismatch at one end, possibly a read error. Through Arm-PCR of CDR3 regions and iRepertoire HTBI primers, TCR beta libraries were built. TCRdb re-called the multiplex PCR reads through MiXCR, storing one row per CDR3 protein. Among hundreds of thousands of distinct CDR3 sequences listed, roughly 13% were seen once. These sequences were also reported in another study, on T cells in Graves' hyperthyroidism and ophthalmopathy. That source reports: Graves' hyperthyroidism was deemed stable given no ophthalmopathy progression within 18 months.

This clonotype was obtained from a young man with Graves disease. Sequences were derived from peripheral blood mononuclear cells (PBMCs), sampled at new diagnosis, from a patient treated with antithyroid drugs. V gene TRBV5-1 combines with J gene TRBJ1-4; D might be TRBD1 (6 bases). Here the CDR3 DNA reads TGTGCCAGCAGCCCTACAGGGCTTAATGAAAAACTGTTTTTT. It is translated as CASSPTGLNEKLFF.